Presented here are 30 T cell receptor beta chains from one specimen sequenced in a study of shared clonotypes between healthy human individuals. Generated by immunoSEQ multiplex PCR, the TCRdb table keeps only in-frame clones and is missing some. The table lists some 980,000 clones, about three quarters of them singletons. Sequenced: memory CD4+ T cells sorted from blood. Specified subset: CD45RA-negative fraction. The receptors originated from a man aged 18-30 years in good health.

The chain combines TRBV4-3 with TRBJ2-7; 7 bases are shared with TRBD1. V trimming: 0 bases; J trimming: 12 bases; junction bases outside the gene matches: 11. Germline CDR1 LGHNA, CDR2 YSLEER. The CDR3 sequence is 14 residues long. The CDR3 DNA is TGCGCCAGCAGCCAAGAGACAGGGAAGGGTGTAGGGTACTTC. Residues: CASSQETGKGVGYF.

This chain joins TRBV5-1 and TRBJ1-2; 7 bases map to TRBD1. Trimming at V came to 3 bases and at J to 6 bases, leaving 11 bases not matched to a gene. CDR3 length equals 15 residues. CDR1 is SGHRS, CDR2 YFSETQ, per germline. The CDR3 reads CASSYLGQPADGYTF. In nucleotides, the CDR3 is TGCGCCAGCAGCTACCTGGGACAGCCGGCAGATGGCTACACCTTC.

The J gene is TRBJ1-4, the V gene TRBV7-2; 8 bases are a match to TRBD1. The germline gives CDR1 SGHTA, CDR2 FQGNSA. The V segment lost 1 base and the J segment 10 bases; nucleotides outside the gene matches: 8. The CDR3 has 15 amino acids. The CDR3 DNA is TGTGCCAGCAGCTTAGAGGGCAGGGGGCTCGGAAAACTGTTTTTT. It yields the protein CASSLEGRGLGKLFF.

The J gene is TRBJ2-7, the V gene TRBV9, with 7 bases lining up with TRBD2. Germline lookup yields CDR1 SGDLS and CDR2 YYNGEE. Losses at the gene ends were 4 bases for V and 7 bases for J; bases not matched to a gene: 11. This CDR3 is built from 14 residues. In DNA, the CDR3 is TGTGCCAGCAGCCGGAGGGGAGGGAGGGAAGAGCAGTACTTC. It yields the protein CASSRRGGREEQYF.

This clone appeared many times. The rearrangement uses TRBV19 and TRBJ1-5, with 8 nucleotides matching TRBD1. In germline, CDR1 is LNHDA, CDR2 SQIVND (reference sequence). The CDR3 totals 16 residues. With V trimmed by 6 bases and J by 5 bases, 12 bases remained unmatched. CDR3 amino acids: CASRPLDRGGDQPQHF. In DNA form, the CDR3 reads TGTGCCAGTAGGCCCCTAGACAGGGGAGGGGATCAGCCCCAGCATTTT. The whole variable domain, remainder taken from reference TRBV19 and TRBJ1-5, is DGGITQSPKYLFRKEGQNVTLSCEQNLNHDAMYWYRQDPGQGLRLIYYSQIVNDFQKGDIAEGYSVSREKKESFPLTVTSAQKNPTAFYLCASRPLDRGGDQPQHFGDGTRLSIL.

The chain carries TRBV6-6 and TRBJ2-2, with 11 positions matching TRBD1. V lost 5 bases and J lost 2; bases outside the gene matches: 4. Germline values: CDR1 MNHNY, CDR2 SVGAGI (reference sequence). The length of the CDR3 is 16 residues. The CDR3 region has the DNA TGTGCCAGCAGTCTCGGACAGGGGGCCAACACCGGGGAGCTGTTTTTT. The encoded protein is CASSLGQGANTGELFF.

The chain couples TRBV5-1 to TRBJ2-2, with 10 bases lining up with TRBD1. From germline, CDR1 is SGHRS and CDR2 YFSETQ. This CDR3 is built from 15 residues. Trimming cost V 4 bases and J 4 bases; bases outside gene matches: 4. CDR3 DNA: TGCGCCAGCAGCAAGACAGGGGGCCCCACCGGGGAGCTGTTTTTT. Protein: CASSKTGGPTGELFF.

The V gene is TRBV25-1, the J gene TRBJ2-1; D is undetermined. The CDR3 runs 12 residues. The V gene's germline CDR1 is MGHDK and CDR2 SYGVNS. The V end was cut by 8 bases, the J end by 10 bases, with 15 bases between. CDR3 DNA sequence: TGTGCCAGCGGATCAATAGTCGTCGAGCAGTTCTTC. It specifies CASGSIVVEQFF. The full variable domain, rest sourced from reference TRBV25-1 and TRBJ2-1, is EADIYQTPRYLVIGTGKKITLECSQTMGHDKMYWYQQDPGMELHLIHYSYGVNSTEKGDLSSESTVSRIRTEHFPLTLESARPSHTSQYLCASGSIVVEQFFGPGTRLTVL.

This chain connects TRBV5-8 to TRBJ2-3; 10 bases match TRBD2. Germline V lookup: CDR1 SGHTS, CDR2 YDEGEE. There are 16 residues in the CDR3. The V gene end was trimmed by 4 bases and the J gene end by 3 bases; junction bases not matched to a gene: 8. The CDR3 sequence: CASSLLAGGGTDTQYF. DNA of the CDR3: TGTGCCAGCAGCCTATTAGCGGGAGGAGGGACAGATACGCAGTATTTT.

V and J are TRBV2 and TRBJ1-5; a weak D match, TRBD1 (5 bases). V dropped 7 bases and J dropped 8 bases, with 15 bases sitting between them. The CDR3 covers 13 residues. The germline gives CDR1 SNHLY, CDR2 FYNNEI. The CDR3 DNA sequence: TGTGCCAGCACTGCGATAAGGGACGAGCCCCAGCATTTT. Residues: CASTAIRDEPQHF.

This chain's CDR3 is CASSPAKGPGQGASGNTIYF. The CDR3 nucleotides read TGTGCCAGCAGTCCAGCCAAGGGCCCGGGACAGGGGGCCTCTGGAAACACCATATATTTT. This rearrangement joins TRBV28 to TRBJ1-3, with TRBD1 identical over 12 bases. With 5 bases clipped from V and 0 bases from J, the junction kept 14 bases outside the gene matches. Germline V CDR1 and CDR2: MDHEN, SYDVKM. The CDR3 sequence is 20 residues long.

The chain carries TRBV4-1 and TRBJ2-5, with unresolved D. Trimming removed 2 bases at V and 7 bases at J, with 17 bases between. CDR3 size: 15 residues. The germline V gene encodes CDR1 MGHRA and CDR2 YSYEKL. CDR3 nucleotides: TGCGCCAGCAGCCAATATTTCGGACCTACTTGGACCCAGTACTTC. Protein sequence: CASSQYFGPTWTQYF.

The CDR3 region has the DNA TGTGCCAGTAGTACTAGGGACAGTCGCTGGGGTGACTATGGCTACACCTTC. The encoded protein is CASSTRDSRWGDYGYTF. This chain uses TRBV19 with TRBJ1-2, with 7 nucleotides matching TRBD1. The CDR3 spans 17 residues. Germline values: CDR1 LNHDA, CDR2 SQIVND (reference sequence). V shed 4 bases, J shed 3 bases, and the junction held 14 bases outside the gene matches.

The J gene is TRBJ2-3, the V gene TRBV6-5; D is perhaps TRBD2 (6 bases). CDR1 and CDR2 from the germline V gene are MNHEY and SVGAGI. The CDR3 totals 15 residues. V was shortened by 5 bases and J by 2 bases, with 14 bases between the two germline ends. CDR3 amino acids: CASSAGTLNTDTQYF. The CDR3 bases are TGTGCCAGCAGTGCCGGGACTCTAAACACAGATACGCAGTATTTT.

The V and J genes are TRBV4-1 and TRBJ2-2; D remains ambiguous. The ends were cut back, 4 bases at V and 3 bases at J, with 6 bases in the middle. The CDR3 covers 13 residues. Per germline, CDR1 MGHRA and CDR2 YSYEKL. The CDR3 reads CASSLTDTGELFF. DNA for the CDR3: TGCGCCAGCAGCCTGACGGACACCGGGGAGCTGTTTTTT.

This clone has a handful of counts. The junction and the germline gene differ at one end; a read error may be behind it. The V and J genes are TRBV15 and TRBJ2-1; either TRBD1 or TRBD2 may supply D (5 bases each). This CDR3 is 13 amino acids long. Germline CDR1 reads LNHNV; CDR2 reads YYDKDF (reference sequence). CDR3 loop: CATSRDPRDEGLF. The CDR3 coding sequence is TGTGCCACCAGCAGAGATCCCCGGGACGAGGGACTCTTC.

Regarding this clone: In the same sample, other DNA sequences code for this CDR3. The V and J genes are TRBV5-1 and TRBJ1-1; possible D gene TRBD1, 5 bases. Germline CDR1 is SGHRS and CDR2 is YFSETQ. The CDR3 has 14 residues. V was pared by 1 base and J by 4 bases, with 11 bases between. CDR3 residues: CASSLRGVGTEAFF. CDR3 bases: TGCGCCAGCAGCTTGCGGGGGGTCGGCACTGAAGCTTTCTTT. The whole variable domain, filled in from reference TRBV5-1 and TRBJ1-1, reads KAGVTQTPRYLIKTRGQQVTLSCSPISGHRSVSWYQQTPGQGLQFLFEYFSETQRNKGNFPGRFSGRQFSNSRSEMNVSTLELGDSALYLCASSLRGVGTEAFFGQGTRLTVV.

This clone was counted a few times. The rearrangement links TRBV5-4 to TRBJ1-2; 8 nucleotides line up with TRBD1. Germline values: CDR1 SGHNT, CDR2 YYREEE (reference sequence). The ends lost 3 bases at V and 6 bases at J; junction bases unmatched: 19. The CDR3 is 18 residues long. CDR3 loop: CASSSPNYGQGRTHGYTF. The CDR3 DNA is TGTGCCAGCAGCTCACCAAATTATGGACAGGGACGAACCCATGGCTACACCTTC.

This rearrangement joins TRBV6-1 to TRBJ1-4; 11 nucleotides align to TRBD1. This CDR3 contains 14 residues. In germline, CDR1 is MNHNS, CDR2 SASEGT. After removal of 5 bases from V and 10 bases from J, the junction contained 6 bases not matched to a gene. In DNA form, the CDR3 reads TGTGCCAGCAGTTCGGACAGGGGGCAGGGAAAACTGTTTTTT. It codes for CASSSDRGQGKLFF.

The chain has TRBV7-9 and TRBJ2-3; TRBD1 matches 7 bases. V lost 10 bases to trimming and J lost 7 bases; unmatched junction nucleotides: 5. The CDR3 runs 11 residues. Germline V gives CDR1 SEHNR, CDR2 FQNEAQ (reference sequence). The CDR3 region is CAIQGDYTQYF. CDR3 coding DNA: TGTGCCATCCAGGGGGATTATACGCAGTATTTT.

The gene calls are TRBV9 and TRBJ2-7; D ambiguous. The V end lost 7 bases, the J end lost 3 bases, and 5 bases lay between the germline ends. CDR1 and CDR2 (germline): SGDLS, YYNGEE. The CDR3 contains 10 residues. The CDR3 region has the DNA TGTGCCAGCCGAGACTACGAGCAGTACTTC. Translation gives CASRDYEQYF.

CDR3 bases: TGTGCCAGCAGTCGGACAGGGGTTACCGGGGAGCTGTTTTTT. Its translation: CASSRTGVTGELFF. The chain has TRBV6-6 and TRBJ2-2, with 9 bases that match TRBD1. The germline CDR1 and CDR2 sequences are MNHNY and SVGAGI (reference sequence). Germline trimming cut 5 bases from V and 5 bases from J; bases unmatched to any gene: 3. The CDR3 is 14 amino acids.

V usage is TRBV9 and J usage is TRBJ1-2, with D perhaps matching TRBD1 (6 bases). V lost 0 bases and J 7 bases, leaving 13 bases between the germline ends. Germline V gene data show CDR1 as SGDLS and CDR2 as YYNGEE. This CDR3 has 14 amino acids. Here the CDR3 DNA reads TGTGCCAGCAGCGTAGGTTCAGGGGACCCTGGCTACACCTTC. This encodes CASSVGSGDPGYTF.

The V gene is TRBV6-5, the J gene TRBJ2-2, with no clear D. V was trimmed by 7 bases and J by 6 bases, leaving 12 bases between them. Germline assignment: CDR1 MNHEY and CDR2 SVGAGI. The CDR3 is made up of 13 amino acids. The chain's CDR3 is CASTKYVSGELFF. The DNA of the CDR3 is TGTGCCAGCACCAAATATGTGTCCGGGGAGCTGTTTTTT.

The V call is TRBV12-5, the J call TRBJ2-1; D may be TRBD2 (6 bases). This CDR3 contains 16 residues. Germline V gene lookup returns CDR1 LGHNT and CDR2 FRNRAP. The V end lost 1 base, the J end lost 10 bases, and 20 bases lay between the germline ends. The CDR3 protein is CASGLGLTLYGGEQFF. CDR3 DNA: TGTGCTAGTGGTTTGGGTCTAACTCTCTACGGGGGAGAGCAGTTCTTC.

The V gene is TRBV2, the J gene TRBJ2-4, with a possible D match to TRBD1 (6 bases). Trimming stripped 2 bases from V and 4 bases from J, with 6 bases between. This CDR3 has 13 residues. Per the germline V gene, CDR1 is SNHLY and CDR2 is FYNNEI. CDR3 bases: TGTGCCAGCAGTGAAACAGGGAAAAACATTCAGTACTTC. This gives the protein CASSETGKNIQYF.

The chain carries TRBV6-5 and TRBJ1-2; no firm D call. Per germline, CDR1 MNHEY and CDR2 SVGAGI. The V end lost 2 bases, the J end lost 7 bases, and 8 bases lay between the germline ends. The CDR3 is made up of 12 amino acids. The chain's CDR3 is CASSYGGVGYTF. The CDR3 nucleotides are TGTGCCAGCAGTTACGGTGGGGTTGGCTACACCTTC.

The chain carries TRBV18 and TRBJ2-3; 7 bases line up with TRBD2. CDR1 and CDR2 (germline): KGHSH, LQKENI. This CDR3 has 13 residues. J gave up 6 bases and V 4 bases, and 4 bases lay outside the gene matches. CDR3 in amino acids: CASSLREKDTQYF. CDR3 nucleotides: TGTGCCAGCTCACTGCGGGAGAAGGATACGCAGTATTTT.

The chain recombines TRBV7-9 with TRBJ2-5; D gene ambiguous. Trimming cost V 5 bases and J 1 base, with 8 bases left between them. Per germline, CDR1 SEHNR and CDR2 FQNEAQ (reference sequence). The CDR3 is 13 amino acids. Here the CDR3 DNA reads TGTGCCAGCAGCCTCCGGGCCCAAGAGACCCAGTACTTC. Amino acid sequence: CASSLRAQETQYF.

The V gene is TRBV5-6, the J gene TRBJ2-7; no clear D gene. Germline V gives CDR1 SGHDT, CDR2 YYEEEE. Trimming stripped 2 bases from V and 5 bases from J, with 5 bases between. The CDR3 covers 11 residues. The CDR3 bases are TGTGCCAGCAGCTTCGACCACGAGCAGTACTTC. Protein product: CASSFDHEQYF.